One and the same sample provided the 10 T cell receptor beta chains below, sequenced in a study of T-cell reconstitution after alpha-beta-depleted transplantation in children. TCRbeta library preparation incorporated unique molecular identifiers. In TCRdb, the PCR reads were re-called with MiXCR into one record per CDR3 protein. The data show around 700,000 distinct CDR3 sequences, around 13% seen once. The specimen was PBMCs, collected before TCRalphabeta/CD19-depleted stem cell transplant. The receptors derive from a girl aged 2 to 10 with congenital amegakaryocytic thrombocytopenia, due to receive a stem cell transplant.

This clonotype has at least ten counts. V and J are TRBV5-1 and TRBJ1-3, with no clear D. From germline, CDR1 is SGHRS and CDR2 YFSETQ. CDR3 size: 17 residues. V lost 1 base and J lost 3, with 17 bases in between. The CDR3 nucleotides are TGCGCCAGCAGCTTGTCAGTCTCTTCCCCTGTTGGAAACACCATATATTTT. This sequence encodes CASSLSVSSPVGNTIYF. The full variable domain, its missing parts supplied by reference TRBV5-1 and TRBJ1-3, is KAGVTQTPRYLIKTRGQQVTLSCSPISGHRSVSWYQQTPGQGLQFLFEYFSETQRNKGNFPGRFSGRQFSNSRSEMNVSTLELGDSALYLCASSLSVSSPVGNTIYFGEGSWLTVV.

This clonotype occurred many times. The junction departs from germline at one end; a sequencing error may be responsible. The V gene is TRBV12-3 or TRBV12-4, the J gene TRBJ2-6, with D unclear. CDR3 length equals 12 residues. CDR3 sequence: CASNSGANVLTF. The CDR3 DNA reads as TGCGCCAGCAACTCTGGGGCCAACGTCCTGACTTTC.

The J gene is TRBJ2-3, the V gene TRBV7-8; 12 nucleotides agree with TRBD2. The CDR3 loop spans 17 amino acids. The germline V gene has CDR1 SGHVS and CDR2 FQNEAQ. The V segment lost 3 bases and the J segment 4 bases; nucleotides outside the gene matches: 8. The CDR3 sequence: CASSFLAGGPKADTQYF. CDR3 DNA: TGTGCCAGCAGCTTTCTAGCGGGAGGGCCGAAGGCAGATACGCAGTATTTT.

The chain combines TRBV29-1 with TRBJ2-1; 10 bases align to TRBD2. This CDR3 comprises 12 residues. Germline CDR1 reads SQVTM; CDR2 reads ANQGSEA. Trimming cost V 5 bases and J 9 bases; bases outside gene matches: 4. Here the CDR3 DNA reads TGCAGCGTTCTAGCGGGAGCCGGTGAGCAGTTCTTC. The encoded protein is CSVLAGAGEQFF.

The chain couples TRBV3-1 to TRBJ2-3, with 7 bases identical to TRBD1. This CDR3 is 17 amino acids long. Germline CDR1 and CDR2: LGHDT and YNNKEL (reference sequence). V dropped 0 bases and J dropped 5; count of bases not matched to a gene: 11. The CDR3 spells CASSQDRGQFREDTQYF. The CDR3 nucleotides read TGTGCCAGCAGCCAAGATCGGGGACAGTTCCGGGAAGATACGCAGTATTTT.

The sample holds many counts of this clonotype. The rearrangement uses TRBV25-1 and TRBJ2-7, with no clear D. Trimming took 3 bases from V and 1 from J, leaving 4 bases between them. The CDR3 spans 12 residues. Per the germline V gene, CDR1 is MGHDK and CDR2 is SYGVNS. The CDR3 protein is CASSDVSYEQYF. The CDR3 nucleotides are TGTGCCAGCAGTGACGTGTCCTACGAGCAGTACTTC.

This clonotype was seen just once. Being one base from a much bigger clone, this may be a read error. CDR3 in DNA: TGTGCCAGCAGCACAGGGAGTAACTATGGCGACACCTTC. Translation: CASSTGSNYGDTF. The chain joins TRBV7-2 to TRBJ1-2, with D possibly TRBD1 on 6 matching bases. The CDR3 totals 13 residues. Germline CDR1 reads SGHTA; CDR2 reads FQGNSA. Variable domain in full (rest from reference TRBV7-2 and TRBJ1-2): GAGVSQSPSNKVTEKGKDVELRCDPISGHTALYWYRQSLGQGLEFLIYFQGNSAPDKSGLPSDRFSAERTGGSVSTLTIQRTQQEDSAVYLCASSTGSNYGDTFGSGTRLTVV.

There are many counts of this clonotype. V usage is TRBV4-1 and J usage is TRBJ2-7; weak D call: TRBD2 (6 bases). The germline CDR1 and CDR2 sequences are MGHRA and YSYEKL. The V end lost 0 bases, the J end lost 3 bases, and 12 bases lay between the germline ends. CDR3 length equals 15 residues. DNA for the CDR3: TGCGCCAGCAGCCAAGATCGCGGAGGGGTCTACGAGCAGTACTTC. Protein: CASSQDRGGVYEQYF.

The chain couples TRBV12-3 or TRBV12-4 to TRBJ2-3, with D possibly being TRBD1 (6 bases). Trimming left V 5 bases short and J 2 bases short, with 14 bases between. The CDR3 is made up of 15 amino acids. The CDR3 loop reads CASSGTGYYTDTQYF. Here the CDR3 DNA reads TGTGCCAGCAGTGGCACAGGGTATTACACAGATACGCAGTATTTT.

This clonotype was found many times. CDR3 sequence (DNA): TGCAGTGCTCTCACGGGGGACACGGGGAACACTGAAGCTTTCTTT. Its protein product is CSALTGDTGNTEAFF. V and J are TRBV20-1 and TRBJ1-1; weak D call: TRBD1 (6 bases). The V and J ends lost 5 bases and 1 base respectively, with 17 bases between them. This CDR3 comprises 15 residues. Germline CDR1 is DFQATT and CDR2 is SNEGSKA (reference sequence).